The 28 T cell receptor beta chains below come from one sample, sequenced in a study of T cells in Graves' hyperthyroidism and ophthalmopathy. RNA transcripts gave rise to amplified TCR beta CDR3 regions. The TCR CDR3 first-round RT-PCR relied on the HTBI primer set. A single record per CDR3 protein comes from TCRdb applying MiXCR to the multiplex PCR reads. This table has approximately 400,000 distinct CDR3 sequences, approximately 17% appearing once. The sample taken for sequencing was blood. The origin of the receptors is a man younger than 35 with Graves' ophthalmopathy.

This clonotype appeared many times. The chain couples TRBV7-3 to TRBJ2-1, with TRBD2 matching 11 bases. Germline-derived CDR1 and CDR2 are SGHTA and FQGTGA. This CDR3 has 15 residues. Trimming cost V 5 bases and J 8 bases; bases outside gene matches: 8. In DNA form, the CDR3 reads TGTGCCAGCAGCCCCCTAGCGGGGGGCCGGGATGAGCAGTTCTTC. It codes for CASSPLAGGRDEQFF. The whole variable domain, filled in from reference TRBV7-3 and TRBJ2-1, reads GAGVSQTPSNKVTEKGKYVELRCDPISGHTALYWYRQSLGQGPEFLIYFQGTGAADDSGLPNDRFFAVRPEGSVSTLKIQRTERGDSAVYLCASSPLAGGRDEQFFGPGTRLTVL.

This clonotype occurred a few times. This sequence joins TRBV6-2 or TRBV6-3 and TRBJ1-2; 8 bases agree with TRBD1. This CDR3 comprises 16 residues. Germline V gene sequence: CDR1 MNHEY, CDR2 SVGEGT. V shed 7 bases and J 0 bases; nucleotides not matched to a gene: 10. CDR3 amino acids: CASNGQTRGPNYGYTF. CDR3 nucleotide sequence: TGTGCCAGCAACGGACAAACCAGGGGGCCTAACTATGGCTACACCTTC.

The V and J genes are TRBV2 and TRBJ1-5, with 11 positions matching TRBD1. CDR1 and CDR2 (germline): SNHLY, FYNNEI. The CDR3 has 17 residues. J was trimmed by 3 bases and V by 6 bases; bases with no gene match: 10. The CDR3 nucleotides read TGTGCCAGCAGCGCCCACCGGGACAGGGGGGCCAATCAGCCCCAGCATTTT. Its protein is CASSAHRDRGANQPQHF.

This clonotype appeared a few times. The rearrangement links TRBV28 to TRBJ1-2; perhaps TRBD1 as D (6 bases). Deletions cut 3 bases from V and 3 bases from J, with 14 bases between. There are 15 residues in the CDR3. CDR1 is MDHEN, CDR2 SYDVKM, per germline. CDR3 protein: CASSFGGEGDYGYTF. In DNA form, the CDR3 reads TGTGCCAGCAGTTTCGGGGGGGAGGGGGACTATGGCTACACCTTC.

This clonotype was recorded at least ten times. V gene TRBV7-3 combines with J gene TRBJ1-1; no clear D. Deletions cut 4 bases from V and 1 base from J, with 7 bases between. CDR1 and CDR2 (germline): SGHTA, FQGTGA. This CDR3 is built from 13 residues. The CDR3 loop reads CASSYLENTEAFF. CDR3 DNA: TGTGCCAGCAGCTACCTAGAGAACACTGAAGCTTTCTTT.

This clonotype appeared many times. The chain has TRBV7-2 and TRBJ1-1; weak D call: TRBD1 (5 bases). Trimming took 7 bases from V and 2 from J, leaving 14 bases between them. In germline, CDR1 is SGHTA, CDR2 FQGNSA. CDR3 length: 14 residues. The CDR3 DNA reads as TGTGCCAGCACTATCTGGGGCCATAACACTGAAGCTTTCTTT. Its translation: CASTIWGHNTEAFF.

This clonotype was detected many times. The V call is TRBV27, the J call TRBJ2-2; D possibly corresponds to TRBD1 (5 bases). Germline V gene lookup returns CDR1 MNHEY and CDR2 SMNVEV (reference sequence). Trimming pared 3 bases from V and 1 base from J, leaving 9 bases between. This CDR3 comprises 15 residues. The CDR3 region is CASSFMGLNTGELFF. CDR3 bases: TGTGCCAGCAGTTTTATGGGGCTGAACACCGGGGAGCTGTTTTTT.

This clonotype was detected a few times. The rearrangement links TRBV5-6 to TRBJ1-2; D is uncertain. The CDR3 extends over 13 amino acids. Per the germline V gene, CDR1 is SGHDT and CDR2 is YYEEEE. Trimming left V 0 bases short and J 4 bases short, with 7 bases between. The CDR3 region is CASSLAGIYGYTF. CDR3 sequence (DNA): TGTGCCAGCAGCTTGGCGGGGATCTATGGCTACACCTTC.

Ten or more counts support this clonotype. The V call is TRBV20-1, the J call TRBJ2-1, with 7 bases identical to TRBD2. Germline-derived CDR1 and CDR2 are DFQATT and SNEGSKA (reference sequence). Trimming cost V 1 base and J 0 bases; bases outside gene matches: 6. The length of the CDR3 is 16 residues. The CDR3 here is CSARVQGGSSYNEQFF. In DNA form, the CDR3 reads TGCAGTGCTAGAGTTCAGGGCGGGAGCTCCTACAATGAGCAGTTCTTC.

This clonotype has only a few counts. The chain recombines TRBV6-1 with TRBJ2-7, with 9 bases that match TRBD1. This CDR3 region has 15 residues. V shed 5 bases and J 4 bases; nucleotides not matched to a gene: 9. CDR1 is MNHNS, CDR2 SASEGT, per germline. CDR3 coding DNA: TGTGCCAGCAGTCAGGGGGAGGGACAGGGTTACGAGCAGTACTTC. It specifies CASSQGEGQGYEQYF.

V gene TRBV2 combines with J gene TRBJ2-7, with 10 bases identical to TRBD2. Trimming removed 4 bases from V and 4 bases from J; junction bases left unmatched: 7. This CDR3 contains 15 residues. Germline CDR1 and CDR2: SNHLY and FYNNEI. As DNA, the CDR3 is TGTGCCAGCAGTGGGGTGCTAGCGGGGGATTACGAGCAGTACTTC. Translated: CASSGVLAGDYEQYF. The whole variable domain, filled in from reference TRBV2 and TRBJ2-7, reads EPEVTQTPSHQVTQMGQEVILRCVPISNHLYFYWYRQILGQKVEFLVSFYNNEISEKSEIFDDQFSVERPDGSNFTLKIRSTKLEDSAMYFCASSGVLAGDYEQYFGPGTRLTVT.

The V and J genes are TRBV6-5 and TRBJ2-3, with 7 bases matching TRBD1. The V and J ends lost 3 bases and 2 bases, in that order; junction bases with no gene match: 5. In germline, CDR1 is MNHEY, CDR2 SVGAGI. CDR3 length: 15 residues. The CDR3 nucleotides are TGTGCCAGCAGTTATATCACAGGGGCCACAGATACGCAGTATTTT. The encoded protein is CASSYITGATDTQYF.

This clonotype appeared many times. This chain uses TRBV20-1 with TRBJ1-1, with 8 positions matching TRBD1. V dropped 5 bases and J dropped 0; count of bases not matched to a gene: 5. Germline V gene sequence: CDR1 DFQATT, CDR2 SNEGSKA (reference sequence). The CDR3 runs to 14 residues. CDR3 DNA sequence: TGCAGTGCTCCCCGGACAGGGATGAACACTGAAGCTTTCTTT. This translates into CSAPRTGMNTEAFF.

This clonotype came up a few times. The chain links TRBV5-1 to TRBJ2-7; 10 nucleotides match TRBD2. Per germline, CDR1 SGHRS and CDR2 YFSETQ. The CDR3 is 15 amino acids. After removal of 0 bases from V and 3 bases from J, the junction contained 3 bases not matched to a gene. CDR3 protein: CASSLDTSGNYEQYF. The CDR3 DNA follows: TGCGCCAGCAGCTTGGATACTAGCGGGAACTACGAGCAGTACTTC.

DNA for the CDR3: TGTGCCAGCAGCTCCGGGACTGTCGCGAACACCGGGGAGCTGTTTTTT. Translation: CASSSGTVANTGELFF. This chain links TRBV7-3 with TRBJ2-2, with D possibly TRBD2 on 6 matching bases. The CDR3 is 16 amino acids. V dropped 4 bases and J dropped 0 bases, with 12 bases sitting between them. Germline CDR1 SGHTA, CDR2 FQGTGA.

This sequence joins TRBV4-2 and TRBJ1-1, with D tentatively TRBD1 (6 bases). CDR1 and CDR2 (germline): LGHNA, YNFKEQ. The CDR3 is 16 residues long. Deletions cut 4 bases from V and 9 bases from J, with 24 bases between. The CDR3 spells CASSRTAQGLIDQAFF. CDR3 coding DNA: TGTGCCAGCAGCCGAACCGCCCAGGGGCTGATCGACCAAGCTTTCTTT.

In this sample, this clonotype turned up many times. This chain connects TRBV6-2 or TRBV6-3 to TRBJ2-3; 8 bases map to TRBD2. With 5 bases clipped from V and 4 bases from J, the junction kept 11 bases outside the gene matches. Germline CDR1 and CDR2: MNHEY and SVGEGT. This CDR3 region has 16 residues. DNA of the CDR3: TGTGCCAGCAGTGCTGGCTATAGCGGGGCCGCAGATACGCAGTATTTT. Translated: CASSAGYSGAADTQYF.

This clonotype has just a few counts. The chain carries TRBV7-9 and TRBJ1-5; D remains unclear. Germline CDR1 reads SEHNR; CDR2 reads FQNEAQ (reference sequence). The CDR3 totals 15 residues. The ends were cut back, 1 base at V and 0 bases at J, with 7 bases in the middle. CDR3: CASSLVSDSNQPQHF. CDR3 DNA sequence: TGTGCCAGCAGCTTAGTCAGCGATAGCAATCAGCCCCAGCATTTT.

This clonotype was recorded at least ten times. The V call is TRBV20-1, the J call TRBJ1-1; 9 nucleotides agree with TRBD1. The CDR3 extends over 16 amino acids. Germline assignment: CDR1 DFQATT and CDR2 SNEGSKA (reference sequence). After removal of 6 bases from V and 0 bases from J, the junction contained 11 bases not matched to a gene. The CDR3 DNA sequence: TGCAGTGCGACCCGGACAGGGGACTATTTGAACACTGAAGCTTTCTTT. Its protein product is CSATRTGDYLNTEAFF.

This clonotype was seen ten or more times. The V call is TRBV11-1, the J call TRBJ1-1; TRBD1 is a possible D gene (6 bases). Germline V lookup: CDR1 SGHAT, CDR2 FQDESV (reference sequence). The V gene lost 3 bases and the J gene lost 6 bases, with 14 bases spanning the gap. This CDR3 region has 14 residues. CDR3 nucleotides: TGTGCCAGCAGCTTGACAGGATCATACTCTGAAGCTTTCTTT. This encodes CASSLTGSYSEAFF.

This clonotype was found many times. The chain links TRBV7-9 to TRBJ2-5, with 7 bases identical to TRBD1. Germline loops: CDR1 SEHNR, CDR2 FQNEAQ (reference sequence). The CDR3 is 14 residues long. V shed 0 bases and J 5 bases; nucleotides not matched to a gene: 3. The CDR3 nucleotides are TGTGCCAGCAGCTTAGCGGACAGGCGGGAGACCCAGTACTTC. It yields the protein CASSLADRRETQYF.

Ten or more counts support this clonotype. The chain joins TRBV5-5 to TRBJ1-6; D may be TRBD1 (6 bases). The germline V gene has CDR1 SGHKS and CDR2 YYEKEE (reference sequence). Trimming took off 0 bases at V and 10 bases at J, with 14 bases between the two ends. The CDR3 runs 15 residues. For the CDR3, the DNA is TGTGCCAGCAGCTTGGAGGGGGACCCTTGGTCACCCCTCCACTTT. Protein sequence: CASSLEGDPWSPLHF. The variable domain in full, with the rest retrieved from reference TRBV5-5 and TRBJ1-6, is DAGVTQSPTHLIKTRGQQVTLRCSPISGHKSVSWYQQVLGQGPQFIFQYYEKEERGRGNFPDRFSARQFPNYSSELNVNALLLGDSALYLCASSLEGDPWSPLHFGNGTRLTVT.

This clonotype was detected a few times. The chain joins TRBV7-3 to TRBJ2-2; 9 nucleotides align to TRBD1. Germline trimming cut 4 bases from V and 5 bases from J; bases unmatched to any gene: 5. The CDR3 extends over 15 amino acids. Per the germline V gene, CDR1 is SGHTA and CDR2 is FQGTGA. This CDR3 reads CASSSGTGHTGELFF. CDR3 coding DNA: TGTGCCAGCAGCTCGGGGACAGGGCATACCGGGGAGCTGTTTTTT.

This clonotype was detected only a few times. For the CDR3, the DNA is TGCGCCAGCACAGGGCAGGGCGGCACCGGGGAGCTGTTTTTT. The encoded protein is CASTGQGGTGELFF. This chain connects TRBV5-1 to TRBJ2-2; D is perhaps TRBD1 (5 bases). From germline, CDR1 is SGHRS and CDR2 YFSETQ. V was clipped by 6 bases and J by 4 bases, with 13 bases between them. This CDR3 contains 14 residues.

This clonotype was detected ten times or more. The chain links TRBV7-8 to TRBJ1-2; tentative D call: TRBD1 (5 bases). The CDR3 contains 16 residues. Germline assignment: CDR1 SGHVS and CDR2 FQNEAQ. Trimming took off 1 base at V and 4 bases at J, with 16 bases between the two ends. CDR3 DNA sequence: TGTGCCAGCAGCTTAGGAAGTGGTGGGGCAGTCTATGGCTACACCTTC. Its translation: CASSLGSGGAVYGYTF.

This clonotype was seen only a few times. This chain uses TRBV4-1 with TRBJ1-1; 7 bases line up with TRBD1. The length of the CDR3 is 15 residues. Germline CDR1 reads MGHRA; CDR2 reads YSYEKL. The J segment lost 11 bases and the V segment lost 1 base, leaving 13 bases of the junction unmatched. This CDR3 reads CASSQGVGQVHDAFF. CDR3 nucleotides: TGCGCCAGCAGCCAAGGGGTTGGACAGGTACACGACGCTTTCTTT.

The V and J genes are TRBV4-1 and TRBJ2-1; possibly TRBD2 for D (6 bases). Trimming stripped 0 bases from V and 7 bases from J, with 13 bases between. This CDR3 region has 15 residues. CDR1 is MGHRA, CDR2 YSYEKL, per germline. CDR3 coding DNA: TGCGCCAGCAGCCAAGATGACGACGGGGGAAATGAGCAGTTCTTC. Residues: CASSQDDDGGNEQFF.

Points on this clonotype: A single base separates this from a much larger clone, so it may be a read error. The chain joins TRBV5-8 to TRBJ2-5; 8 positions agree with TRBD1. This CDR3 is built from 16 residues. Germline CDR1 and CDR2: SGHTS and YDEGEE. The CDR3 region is CASRLAPAGGDETQYF. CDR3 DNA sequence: TGTGCCAGCAGGTTGGCCCCCGCAGGGGGCGATGAGACCCAGTACTTC.